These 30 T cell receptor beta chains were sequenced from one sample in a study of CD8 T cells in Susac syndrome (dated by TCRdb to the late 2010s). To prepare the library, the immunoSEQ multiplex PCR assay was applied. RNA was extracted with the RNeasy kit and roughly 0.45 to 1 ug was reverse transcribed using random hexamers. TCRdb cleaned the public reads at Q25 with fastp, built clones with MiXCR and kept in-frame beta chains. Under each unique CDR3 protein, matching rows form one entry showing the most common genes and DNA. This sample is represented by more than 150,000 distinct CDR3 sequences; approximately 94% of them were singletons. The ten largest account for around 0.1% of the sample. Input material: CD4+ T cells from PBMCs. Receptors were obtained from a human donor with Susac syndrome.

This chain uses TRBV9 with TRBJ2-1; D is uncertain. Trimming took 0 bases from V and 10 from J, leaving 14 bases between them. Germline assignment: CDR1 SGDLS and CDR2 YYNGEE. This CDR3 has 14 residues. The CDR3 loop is CASSVEDGVTEQFF. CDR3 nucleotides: TGTGCCAGCAGCGTAGAGGACGGAGTGACGGAGCAGTTCTTC.

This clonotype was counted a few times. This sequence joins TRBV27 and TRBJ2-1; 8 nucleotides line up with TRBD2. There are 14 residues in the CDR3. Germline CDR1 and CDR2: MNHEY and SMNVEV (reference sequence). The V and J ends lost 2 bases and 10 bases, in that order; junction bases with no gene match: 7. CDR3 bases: TGTGCCAGCAGTTTAGCGGGGGGTCTGAACGAGCAGTTCTTC. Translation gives CASSLAGGLNEQFF.

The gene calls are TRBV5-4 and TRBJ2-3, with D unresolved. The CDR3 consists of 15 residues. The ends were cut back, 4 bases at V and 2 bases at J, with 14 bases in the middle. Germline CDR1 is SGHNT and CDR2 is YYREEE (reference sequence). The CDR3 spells CASSASTSFTDTQYF. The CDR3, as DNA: TGTGCCAGCAGCGCCTCAACCTCCTTCACAGATACGCAGTATTTT. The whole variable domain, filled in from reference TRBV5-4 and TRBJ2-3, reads ETGVTQSPTHLIKTRGQQVTLRCSSQSGHNTVSWYQQALGQGPQFIFQYYREEENGRGNFPPRFSGLQFPNYSSELNVNALELDDSALYLCASSASTSFTDTQYFGPGTRLTVL.

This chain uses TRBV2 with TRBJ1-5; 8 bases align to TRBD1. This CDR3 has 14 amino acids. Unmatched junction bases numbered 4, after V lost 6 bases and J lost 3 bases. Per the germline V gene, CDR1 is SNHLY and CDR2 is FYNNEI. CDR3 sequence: CASSRGLFNQPQHF. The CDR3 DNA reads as TGTGCCAGCAGCAGGGGGCTTTTCAATCAGCCCCAGCATTTT.

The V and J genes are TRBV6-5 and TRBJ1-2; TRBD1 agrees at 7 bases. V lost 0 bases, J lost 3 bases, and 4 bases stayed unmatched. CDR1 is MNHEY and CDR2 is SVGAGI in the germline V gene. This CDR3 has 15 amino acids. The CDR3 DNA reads TGTGCCAGCAGTTACTCGGGAACAGGGGACTATGGCTACACCTTC. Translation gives CASSYSGTGDYGYTF.

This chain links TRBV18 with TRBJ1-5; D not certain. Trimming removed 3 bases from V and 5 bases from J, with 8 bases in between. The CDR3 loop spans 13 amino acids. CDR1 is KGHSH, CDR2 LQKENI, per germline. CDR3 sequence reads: CASSPSQDQPQHF. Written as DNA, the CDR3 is TGTGCCAGCTCACCGAGCCAGGATCAGCCCCAGCATTTT.

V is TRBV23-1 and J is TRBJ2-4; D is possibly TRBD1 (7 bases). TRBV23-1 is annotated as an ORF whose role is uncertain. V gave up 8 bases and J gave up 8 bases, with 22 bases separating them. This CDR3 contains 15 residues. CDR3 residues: CASVPRRGLDDIQYF. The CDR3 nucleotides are TGCGCCAGCGTCCCTCGGAGGGGGCTTGATGACATTCAGTACTTC.

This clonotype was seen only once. This CDR3 is CASSERTGGFEAFF. DNA for the CDR3: TGTGCCAGCAGTGAGCGGACAGGGGGCTTTGAAGCTTTCTTT. The J gene is TRBJ1-1, the V gene TRBV2, with TRBD1 identical over 11 bases. The CDR3 runs to 14 residues. Trimming at V came to 3 bases and at J to 7 bases, leaving 4 bases not matched to a gene. Germline V lookup: CDR1 SNHLY, CDR2 FYNNEI.

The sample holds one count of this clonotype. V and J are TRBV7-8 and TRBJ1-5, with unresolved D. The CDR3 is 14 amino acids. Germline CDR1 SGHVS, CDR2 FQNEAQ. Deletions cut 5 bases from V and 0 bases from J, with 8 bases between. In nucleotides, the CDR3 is TGTGCCAGCAGCGAGCAGTATAGCAATCAGCCCCAGCATTTT. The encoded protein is CASSEQYSNQPQHF.

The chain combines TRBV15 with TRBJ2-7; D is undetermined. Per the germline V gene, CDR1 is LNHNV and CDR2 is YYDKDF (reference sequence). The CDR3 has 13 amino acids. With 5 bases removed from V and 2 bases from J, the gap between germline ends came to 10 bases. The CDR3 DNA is TGTGCCACCAGCCGTGGCGGTACCTACGAGCAGTACTTC. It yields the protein CATSRGGTYEQYF.

The CDR3 loop reads CASSLMGGDTGELFF. DNA for the CDR3: TGTGCCAGCAGCTTAATGGGCGGGGATACCGGGGAGCTGTTTTTT. The rearrangement links TRBV7-2 to TRBJ2-2; a weak D match, TRBD2 (6 bases). Trimming pared 2 bases from V and 5 bases from J, leaving 12 bases between. CDR3 length: 15 residues. Germline V lookup: CDR1 SGHTA, CDR2 FQGNSA.

The DNA of the CDR3 is TGTGCCAGCGGAGCTAGCGGGGGGATCTACGAGCAGTACTTC. Translation: CASGASGGIYEQYF. The rearrangement links TRBV2 to TRBJ2-7; 11 bases line up with TRBD2. The trim removed 8 bases at V and 3 bases at J, leaving 6 bases unmatched. Germline loops: CDR1 SNHLY, CDR2 FYNNEI. CDR3 length: 14 residues.

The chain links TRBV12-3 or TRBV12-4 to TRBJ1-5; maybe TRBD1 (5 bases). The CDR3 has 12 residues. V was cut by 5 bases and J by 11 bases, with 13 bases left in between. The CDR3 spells CASSGDVRTQHF. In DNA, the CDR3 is TGTGCCAGCAGTGGGGACGTCCGTACCCAGCATTTT.

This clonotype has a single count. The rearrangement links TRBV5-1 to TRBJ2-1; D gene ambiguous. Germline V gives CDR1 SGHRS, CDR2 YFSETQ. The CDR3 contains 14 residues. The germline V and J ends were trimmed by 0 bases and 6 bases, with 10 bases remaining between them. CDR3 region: CASSLEVNSNEQFF. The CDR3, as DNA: TGCGCCAGCAGCTTGGAGGTTAACAGCAATGAGCAGTTCTTC.

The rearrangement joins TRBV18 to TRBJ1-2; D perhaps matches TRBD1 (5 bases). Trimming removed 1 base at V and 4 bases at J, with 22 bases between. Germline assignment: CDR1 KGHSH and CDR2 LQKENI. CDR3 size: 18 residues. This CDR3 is CASSPLGDGNTGGYGYTF. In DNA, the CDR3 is TGTGCCAGCTCACCACTCGGGGACGGGAACACGGGTGGCTATGGCTACACCTTC.

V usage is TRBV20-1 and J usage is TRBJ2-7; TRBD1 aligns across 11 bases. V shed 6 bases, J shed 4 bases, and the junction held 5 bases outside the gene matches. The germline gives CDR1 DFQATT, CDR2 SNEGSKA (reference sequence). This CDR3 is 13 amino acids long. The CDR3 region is CSAYGQGAYEQYF. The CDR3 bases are TGCAGTGCCTACGGACAGGGGGCTTACGAGCAGTACTTC.

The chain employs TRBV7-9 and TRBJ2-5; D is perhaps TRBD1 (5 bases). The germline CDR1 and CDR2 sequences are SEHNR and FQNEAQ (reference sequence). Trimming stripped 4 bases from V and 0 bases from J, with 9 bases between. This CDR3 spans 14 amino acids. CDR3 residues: CASSSTAYQETQYF. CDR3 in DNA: TGTGCCAGCAGCTCGACAGCGTACCAAGAGACCCAGTACTTC. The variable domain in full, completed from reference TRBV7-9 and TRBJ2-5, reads DTGVSQNPRHKITKRGQNVTFRCDPISEHNRLYWYRQTLGQGPEFLTYFQNEAQLEKSRLLSDRFSAERPKGSFSTLEIQRTEQGDSAMYLCASSSTAYQETQYFGPGTRLLVL.

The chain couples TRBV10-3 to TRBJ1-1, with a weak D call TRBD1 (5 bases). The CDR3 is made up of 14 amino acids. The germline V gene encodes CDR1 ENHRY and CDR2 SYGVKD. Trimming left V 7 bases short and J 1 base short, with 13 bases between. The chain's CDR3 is CAITRDGWNTEAFF. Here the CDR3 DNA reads TGTGCCATCACCAGGGACGGGTGGAACACTGAAGCTTTCTTT.

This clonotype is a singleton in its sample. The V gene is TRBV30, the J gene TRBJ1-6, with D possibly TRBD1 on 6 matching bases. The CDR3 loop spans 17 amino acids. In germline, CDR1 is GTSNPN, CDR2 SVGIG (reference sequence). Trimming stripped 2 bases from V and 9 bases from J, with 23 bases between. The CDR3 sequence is CAWSPAGASRAFSPLHF. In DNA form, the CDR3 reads TGTGCCTGGAGTCCCGCGGGGGCTTCTAGGGCTTTTTCACCCCTCCACTTT.

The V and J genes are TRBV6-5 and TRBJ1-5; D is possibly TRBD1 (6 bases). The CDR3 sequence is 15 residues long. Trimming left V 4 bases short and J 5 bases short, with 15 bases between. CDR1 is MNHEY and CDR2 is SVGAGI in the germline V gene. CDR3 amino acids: CASSSAGVGHQPQHF. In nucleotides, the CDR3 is TGTGCCAGCAGTTCGGCAGGGGTGGGACATCAGCCCCAGCATTTT.

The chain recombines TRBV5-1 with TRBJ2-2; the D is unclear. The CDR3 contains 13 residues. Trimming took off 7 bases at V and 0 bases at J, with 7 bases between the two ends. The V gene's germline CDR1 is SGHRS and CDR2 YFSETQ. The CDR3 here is CASSTANTGELFF. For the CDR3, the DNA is TGCGCCAGCTCAACGGCGAACACCGGGGAGCTGTTTTTT. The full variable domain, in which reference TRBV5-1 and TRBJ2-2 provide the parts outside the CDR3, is KAGVTQTPRYLIKTRGQQVTLSCSPISGHRSVSWYQQTPGQGLQFLFEYFSETQRNKGNFPGRFSGRQFSNSRSEMNVSTLELGDSALYLCASSTANTGELFFGEGSRLTVL.

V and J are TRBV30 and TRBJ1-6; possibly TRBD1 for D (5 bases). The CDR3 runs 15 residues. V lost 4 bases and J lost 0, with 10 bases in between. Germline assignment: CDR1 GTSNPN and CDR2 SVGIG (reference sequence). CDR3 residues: CAWTTVSSYNSPLHF. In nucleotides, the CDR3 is TGTGCCTGGACGACAGTTAGCTCCTATAATTCACCCCTCCACTTT. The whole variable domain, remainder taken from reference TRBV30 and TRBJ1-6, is SQTIHQWPATLVQPVGSPLSLECTVEGTSNPNLYWYRQAAGRGLQLLFYSVGIGQISSEVPQNLSASRPQDRQFILSSKKLLLSDSGFYLCAWTTVSSYNSPLHFGNGTRLTVT.

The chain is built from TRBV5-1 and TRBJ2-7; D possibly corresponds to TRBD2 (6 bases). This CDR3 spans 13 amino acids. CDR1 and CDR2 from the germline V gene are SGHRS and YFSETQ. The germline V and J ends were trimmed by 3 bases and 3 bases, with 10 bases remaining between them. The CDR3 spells CASSWRDNYEQYF. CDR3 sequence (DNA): TGCGCCAGCAGCTGGAGGGATAACTACGAGCAGTACTTC.

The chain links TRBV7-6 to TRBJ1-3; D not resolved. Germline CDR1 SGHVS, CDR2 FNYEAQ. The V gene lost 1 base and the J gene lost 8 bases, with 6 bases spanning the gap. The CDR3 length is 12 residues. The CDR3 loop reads CASSLGIDTIYF. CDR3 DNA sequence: TGTGCCAGCAGCTTAGGGATTGACACCATATATTTT.

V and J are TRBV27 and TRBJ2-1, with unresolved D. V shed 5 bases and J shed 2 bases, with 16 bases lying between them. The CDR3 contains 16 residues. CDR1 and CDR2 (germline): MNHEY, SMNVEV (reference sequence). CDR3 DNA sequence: TGTGCCAGCAGTCTCTTGGGCCGGATGACCTACAATGAGCAGTTCTTC. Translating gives CASSLLGRMTYNEQFF.

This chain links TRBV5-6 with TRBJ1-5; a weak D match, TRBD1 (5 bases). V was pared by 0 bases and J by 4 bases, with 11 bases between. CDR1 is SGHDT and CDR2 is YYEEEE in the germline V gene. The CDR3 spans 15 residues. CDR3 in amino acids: CASSLEGKSNQPQHF. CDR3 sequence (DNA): TGTGCCAGCAGCTTGGAGGGGAAGAGTAATCAGCCCCAGCATTTT.

The CDR3 region has the DNA TGTGCCAGCAGTGATACAGGGGCCTCCTCCTATAATTCACCCCTCCACTTT. This translates into CASSDTGASSYNSPLHF. The V call is TRBV6-1, the J call TRBJ1-6, with 7 bases that match TRBD1. Germline-derived CDR1 and CDR2 are MNHNS and SASEGT. V lost 3 bases and J lost 0; bases outside the gene matches: 5. This CDR3 comprises 17 residues.

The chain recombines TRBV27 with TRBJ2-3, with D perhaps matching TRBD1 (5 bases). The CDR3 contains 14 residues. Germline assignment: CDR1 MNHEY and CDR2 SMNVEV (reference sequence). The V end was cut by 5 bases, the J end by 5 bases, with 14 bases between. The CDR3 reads CASSRPGARDTQYF. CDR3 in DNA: TGTGCCAGCAGTCGACCTGGGGCGAGAGATACGCAGTATTTT.

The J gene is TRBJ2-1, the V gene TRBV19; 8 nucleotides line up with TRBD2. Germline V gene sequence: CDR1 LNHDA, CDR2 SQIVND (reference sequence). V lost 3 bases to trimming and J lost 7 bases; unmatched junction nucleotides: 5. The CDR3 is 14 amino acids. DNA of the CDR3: TGTGCCAGTAGTATCGGACTAGCCCCAAATGAGCAGTTCTTC. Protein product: CASSIGLAPNEQFF.

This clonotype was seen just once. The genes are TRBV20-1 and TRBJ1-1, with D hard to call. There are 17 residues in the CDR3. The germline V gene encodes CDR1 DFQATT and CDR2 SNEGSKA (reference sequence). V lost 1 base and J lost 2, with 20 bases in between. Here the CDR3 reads CSARGSGESRLNTEAFF. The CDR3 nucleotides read TGCAGTGCTAGAGGTAGTGGGGAGTCTCGCCTAAACACTGAAGCTTTCTTT.